A selection of T cell receptor beta chains follows, all from one sample in a study of blood T cell repertoires in COVID-19. Assay: immunoSEQ multiplex PCR; the TCRdb copy retains only in-frame clones and omits some. This table has about 280,000 clones, about 86% appearing once. Sequencing was done on a sample of peripheral blood. The receptors come from a woman in her thirties who had recovered from COVID-19. Both conserved end residues are part of each CDR3. The order of the fields is D gene, clone size, J gene, CDR3 length, V gene, CDR3 DNA, CDR3 protein. The D gene is left open where the match is weak. Size tells how often a clone was seen (once, few, many) or the class of an expanded clone, and some rows leave it out.

d_call: TRBD1
clone_size: NA
j_call: TRBJ2-5
cdr3_length: 15
v_call: TRBV5-1
cdr3_nt: TGCGCCAGCAGCTTGATTCCAGGGGGCGGGGAGACCCAGTACTTC
cdr3_aa: CASSLIPGGGETQYF

d_call: NA
clone_size: NA
j_call: TRBJ2-7
cdr3_length: 15
v_call: TRBV5-8
cdr3_nt: TGTGCCAGCAGCTTGTTTCGGGGGGCGGAATACGAGCAGTACTTC
cdr3_aa: CASSLFRGAEYEQYF

d_call: NA
clone_size: NA
j_call: TRBJ1-2
cdr3_length: 15
v_call: TRBV6-2/TRBV6-3
cdr3_nt: TGTGCCAGCAGCTCCTACCTCGACTCCTCCTATGGCTACACCTTC
cdr3_aa: CASSSYLDSSYGYTF

d_call: NA
clone_size: NA
j_call: TRBJ1-1
cdr3_length: 13
v_call: TRBV7-9
cdr3_nt: TGTGCCAGCAGCCGGAGGGATATTAGTGAAGCTTTCTTT
cdr3_aa: CASSRRDISEAFF

d_call: NA
clone_size: NA
j_call: TRBJ1-3
cdr3_length: 18
v_call: TRBV6-1
cdr3_nt: TGTGCCAGCAGTGAATTTTTAACGTCAGGTAGTGCTGGAAACACCATATATTTT
cdr3_aa: CASSEFLTSGSAGNTIYF

d_call: TRBD1
clone_size: NA
j_call: TRBJ1-2
cdr3_length: 14
v_call: TRBV5-1
cdr3_nt: TGCGCCAGCAGCTTTACGGGACAGCGTTATGGCTACACCTTC
cdr3_aa: CASSFTGQRYGYTF

d_call: NA
clone_size: NA
j_call: TRBJ2-7
cdr3_length: 12
v_call: TRBV7-9
cdr3_nt: TGTGCCAGCAGCTACACAAGCTACGAGCAGTACTTC
cdr3_aa: CASSYTSYEQYF

d_call: NA
clone_size: NA
j_call: TRBJ2-3
cdr3_length: 16
v_call: TRBV30
cdr3_nt: TGTGCCTGGAGGAGGATACGGGCGGGGAGCACAGATACGCAGTATTTT
cdr3_aa: CAWRRIRAGSTDTQYF

d_call: NA
clone_size: NA
j_call: TRBJ1-1
cdr3_length: 14
v_call: TRBV6-5
cdr3_nt: TGTGCCAGCAGTCCTCAGGAGGGTCGCACTGAAGCTTTCTTT
cdr3_aa: CASSPQEGRTEAFF

d_call: NA
clone_size: few
j_call: TRBJ1-3
cdr3_length: 11
v_call: TRBV6-5
cdr3_nt: TGTGCCAGCAGTAGAGGGAACACCATATATTTT
cdr3_aa: CASSRGNTIYF

d_call: NA
clone_size: NA
j_call: TRBJ1-1
cdr3_length: 14
v_call: TRBV6-6
cdr3_nt: TGTGCCAGCAGTTACAGGCCGGGTGAAGTTGAAGCTTTCTTT
cdr3_aa: CASSYRPGEVEAFF

d_call: TRBD1
clone_size: NA
j_call: TRBJ1-4
cdr3_length: 16
v_call: TRBV5-6
cdr3_nt: TGTGCCAGCAGCTTGGGGACAGGTGCAACTAATGAAAAACTGTTTTTT
cdr3_aa: CASSLGTGATNEKLFF

d_call: TRBD1
clone_size: NA
j_call: TRBJ2-5
cdr3_length: 14
v_call: TRBV10-3
cdr3_nt: TGTGCCATCAGTCCCGACAGGGCCCAAGAGACCCAGTACTTC
cdr3_aa: CAISPDRAQETQYF

d_call: NA
clone_size: NA
j_call: TRBJ2-7
cdr3_length: 14
v_call: TRBV7-2
cdr3_nt: TGTGCCAGCAGCTCAAACCTACAGGGCTACGAGCAGTACTTC
cdr3_aa: CASSSNLQGYEQYF

d_call: NA
clone_size: NA
j_call: TRBJ2-7
cdr3_length: 13
v_call: TRBV28
cdr3_nt: TGTGCCATCCAATGGGCAGGGAACTACGAGCAGTACTTC
cdr3_aa: CAIQWAGNYEQYF

d_call: TRBD1
clone_size: NA
j_call: TRBJ2-7
cdr3_length: 13
v_call: TRBV7-2
cdr3_nt: TGTGCCAGCAGCGCCGACAGGGATTACGAGCAGTACTTC
cdr3_aa: CASSADRDYEQYF

d_call: NA
clone_size: NA
j_call: TRBJ2-6
cdr3_length: 15
v_call: TRBV24-1
cdr3_nt: TGTGCCACCAGCGCGGGACTCGCTGGGGCCAACGTCCTGACTTTC
cdr3_aa: CATSAGLAGANVLTF

d_call: NA
clone_size: NA
j_call: TRBJ2-2
cdr3_length: 14
v_call: TRBV2
cdr3_nt: TGTGCCAGCAGTTACAGGGAAAACACCGGGGAGCTGTTTTTT
cdr3_aa: CASSYRENTGELFF

d_call: NA
clone_size: NA
j_call: TRBJ1-2
cdr3_length: 13
v_call: TRBV5-6
cdr3_nt: TGTGCCAGCAGCTTCCCTCAGATCTATGGCTACACCTTC
cdr3_aa: CASSFPQIYGYTF

d_call: NA
clone_size: NA
j_call: TRBJ1-3
cdr3_length: 12
v_call: TRBV4-2
cdr3_nt: TGTGCCAGCAGCAGGATCGAGGACACCATATATTTT
cdr3_aa: CASSRIEDTIYF

d_call: TRBD1
clone_size: NA
j_call: TRBJ2-2
cdr3_length: 14
v_call: TRBV30
cdr3_nt: TGTGCCGCTCCTGCCGACAGGGGAACGAGGGAGCTGTTTTTT
cdr3_aa: CAAPADRGTRELFF

d_call: TRBD2
clone_size: NA
j_call: TRBJ2-5
cdr3_length: 16
v_call: TRBV7-8
cdr3_nt: TGTGCCAGCAGCTTAGTCGGGGGGGCCTTTTTAGAGACCCAGTACTTC
cdr3_aa: CASSLVGGAFLETQYF

d_call: NA
clone_size: once
j_call: TRBJ1-2
cdr3_length: 15
v_call: TRBV15
cdr3_nt: TGTGCCACCAGCAATAGGCCGAGCCGGGGCTATGGCTACACCTTC
cdr3_aa: CATSNRPSRGYGYTF

d_call: NA
clone_size: once
j_call: TRBJ2-7
cdr3_length: 13
v_call: TRBV27
cdr3_nt: TGTGCCAGCAGTTACTCTAGTGGCTACGAGCAGTACTTC
cdr3_aa: CASSYSSGYEQYF

d_call: NA
clone_size: NA
j_call: TRBJ1-1
cdr3_length: 14
v_call: TRBV28
cdr3_nt: TGTGCCAGCAGTCACCGAAACCGAGACACTGAAGCTTTCTTT
cdr3_aa: CASSHRNRDTEAFF

d_call: TRBD1
clone_size: NA
j_call: TRBJ1-5
cdr3_length: 14
v_call: TRBV2
cdr3_nt: TGTGCCAGCAGTGGAGGACAGGGAAATCAGCCCCAGCATTTT
cdr3_aa: CASSGGQGNQPQHF

d_call: TRBD2
clone_size: NA
j_call: TRBJ2-3
cdr3_length: 17
v_call: TRBV24-1
cdr3_nt: TGTGCCACCAGTGACCCCCTTCGGGGGGGTGGCACAGATACGCAGTATTTT
cdr3_aa: CATSDPLRGGGTDTQYF

d_call: NA
clone_size: few
j_call: TRBJ1-5
cdr3_length: 16
v_call: TRBV12-2
cdr3_nt: TGTGCAAGTCGCTACTTCCGCTGTGAGAGCAATCAGCCCCAGCATTTT
cdr3_aa: CASRYFRCESNQPQHF

d_call: TRBD1
clone_size: few
j_call: TRBJ1-2
cdr3_length: 16
v_call: TRBV6-2/TRBV6-3
cdr3_nt: TGTGCCAGCAGCCCTAGGACAGGGTCCGGGAACTATGGCTACACCTTC
cdr3_aa: CASSPRTGSGNYGYTF

d_call: NA
clone_size: once
j_call: TRBJ1-1
cdr3_length: 15
v_call: TRBV27
cdr3_nt: TGTGCCAGCAGTCCCCAGGGGTGGGGCAACACTGAAGCTTTCTTT
cdr3_aa: CASSPQGWGNTEAFF

d_call: NA
clone_size: NA
j_call: TRBJ2-7
cdr3_length: 12
v_call: TRBV28
cdr3_nt: TGTGCCAGCAGTCCGCCCTCTAGGGAGCAGTACTTC
cdr3_aa: CASSPPSREQYF

d_call: TRBD1
clone_size: NA
j_call: TRBJ2-2
cdr3_length: 16
v_call: TRBV5-1
cdr3_nt: TGCGCCAGCAGCCCGAGGACAGGGCGGAACACCGGGGAGCTGTTTTTT
cdr3_aa: CASSPRTGRNTGELFF

d_call: TRBD2
clone_size: NA
j_call: TRBJ2-3
cdr3_length: 18
v_call: TRBV28
cdr3_nt: TGTGCCAGCAGCTTAGGGCTAGCGGGAGGGCCCGGCACAGATACGCAGTATTTT
cdr3_aa: CASSLGLAGGPGTDTQYF

d_call: NA
clone_size: NA
j_call: TRBJ2-3
cdr3_length: 15
v_call: TRBV6-1
cdr3_nt: TGTGCCAGCAGTGAAGCAGACAGGACCACAGATACGCAGTATTTT
cdr3_aa: CASSEADRTTDTQYF

d_call: TRBD1
clone_size: NA
j_call: TRBJ1-6
cdr3_length: 14
v_call: TRBV6-5
cdr3_nt: TGTGCCACTTGGACCGGGACAGGATATTCACCCCTCCACTTT
cdr3_aa: CATWTGTGYSPLHF

d_call: NA
clone_size: few
j_call: TRBJ1-2
cdr3_length: 14
v_call: TRBV6-5
cdr3_nt: TGTGCCAGCAGTTACTCGGCGGCATTGTCTGGCTACACCTTC
cdr3_aa: CASSYSAALSGYTF

d_call: TRBD2
clone_size: NA
j_call: TRBJ2-1
cdr3_length: 12
v_call: TRBV7-2
cdr3_nt: TGTGCCAGCAGCGGCGGGGGTCTTGAGCAGTTCTTC
cdr3_aa: CASSGGGLEQFF

d_call: NA
clone_size: NA
j_call: TRBJ1-1
cdr3_length: 13
v_call: TRBV30
cdr3_nt: TGTGCCTGGGTCCAGGCGGGGAACACTGAAGCTTTCTTT
cdr3_aa: CAWVQAGNTEAFF

d_call: TRBD1
clone_size: once
j_call: TRBJ1-4
cdr3_length: 15
v_call: TRBV28
cdr3_nt: TGTGCCAGCAGTTTAGGGGACAGGGAAGGGGAAAAACTGTTTTTT
cdr3_aa: CASSLGDREGEKLFF

d_call: NA
clone_size: NA
j_call: TRBJ2-7
cdr3_length: 12
v_call: TRBV6-5
cdr3_nt: TGTGCCAGCAGGGGCAGAAGTTACGAGCAGTACTTC
cdr3_aa: CASRGRSYEQYF

d_call: TRBD1
clone_size: NA
j_call: TRBJ2-5
cdr3_length: 13
v_call: TRBV18
cdr3_nt: TGTGCCAGCTCACCGGGACAGGGGGAGACCCAGTACTTC
cdr3_aa: CASSPGQGETQYF

d_call: NA
clone_size: NA
j_call: TRBJ2-3
cdr3_length: 15
v_call: TRBV6-2/TRBV6-3
cdr3_nt: TGTGCCAGCAGCCCGCCTGCGACCAGGGTGGTGTCGCAGTATTTT
cdr3_aa: CASSPPATRVVSQYF

d_call: TRBD1
clone_size: NA
j_call: TRBJ1-4
cdr3_length: 16
v_call: TRBV2
cdr3_nt: TGTGCCAGCAGTGAAAGAGGACAGGCAACTAATGAAAAACTGTTTTTT
cdr3_aa: CASSERGQATNEKLFF

d_call: TRBD1
clone_size: NA
j_call: TRBJ1-1
cdr3_length: 15
v_call: TRBV2
cdr3_nt: TGTGCCAGCAAGGGCAGGGGGAAGACAAACACTGAAGCTTTCTTT
cdr3_aa: CASKGRGKTNTEAFF

d_call: NA
clone_size: NA
j_call: TRBJ2-5
cdr3_length: 15
v_call: TRBV19
cdr3_nt: TGTGCCAGTAGTATCCAACTTGGACAGCAAGAGACCCAGTACTTC
cdr3_aa: CASSIQLGQQETQYF

d_call: NA
clone_size: NA
j_call: TRBJ1-2
cdr3_length: 12
v_call: TRBV28
cdr3_nt: TGTGCCAGCATGTGGGGGGGGTATGGCTACACCTTC
cdr3_aa: CASMWGGYGYTF

d_call: TRBD2
clone_size: NA
j_call: TRBJ2-2
cdr3_length: 15
v_call: TRBV5-1
cdr3_nt: TGCGCCAGCAGCCCCGGGGGGGCGCGCACCGGGGAGCTGTTTTTT
cdr3_aa: CASSPGGARTGELFF

d_call: TRBD1
clone_size: once
j_call: TRBJ2-7
cdr3_length: 17
v_call: TRBV28
cdr3_nt: TGTGCCAGCAAAGGGACAGGGCTTACTAGCGCATACTACGAGCAGTACTTC
cdr3_aa: CASKGTGLTSAYYEQYF

d_call: TRBD2
clone_size: once
j_call: TRBJ2-7
cdr3_length: 17
v_call: TRBV4-1
cdr3_nt: TGCGCCAGCAGCCCGGACCCTTCTAGCGGGAGGAACGACGAGCAGTACTTC
cdr3_aa: CASSPDPSSGRNDEQYF